This is a list of T cell receptor beta chains from one sample in a study of CD8 T cells in Susac syndrome. In TCRdb, the immunoSEQ multiplex PCR reads were re-called with MiXCR into one record per CDR3 protein. The sample consists of more than 200,000 distinct CDR3 sequences, approximately 94% of them appearing once. The sequenced sample was CD4+ T cells from PBMCs. These receptors all come from a human donor with Susac syndrome. Each CDR3 is given with its conserved first and last residue. The D gene is left open where the match is weak. Rows give clone size only sometimes, using once, few, many, or a class for an expanded clone.

clone_size	d_call	v_call	j_call	cdr3_aa	cdr3_nt
.	.	TRBV20-1	TRBJ1-2	CSGAPGSGFNYGYTF	TGCAGTGGCGCTCCGGGGAGTGGATTTAACTATGGCTACACCTTC
.	TRBD1	TRBV19	TRBJ1-1	CASSPGTGGSRTEAFF	TGTGCCAGTAGTCCCGGGACAGGGGGGAGCAGGACTGAAGCTTTCTTT
.	.	TRBV5-1	TRBJ2-5	CASSAGGTGQETQYF	TGCGCCAGCAGCGCGGGAGGGACAGGGCAAGAGACCCAGTACTTC
.	TRBD1	TRBV6-5	TRBJ1-2	CASSYSRDRHYGYTF	TGTGCCAGCAGTTACTCAAGGGACAGGCACTATGGCTACACCTTC
once	.	TRBV19	TRBJ1-2	CASSIAQGAYYGYTF	TGTGCCAGTAGTATAGCCCAGGGAGCGTACTATGGCTACACCTTC
.	.	TRBV29-1	TRBJ2-1	CSVAALDEQFF	TGCAGCGTGGCCGCACTGGATGAGCAGTTCTTC
.	TRBD1	TRBV24-1	TRBJ2-7	CATSDSDRHYEQYF	TGTGCCACCAGTGATTCGGACAGGCACTACGAGCAGTACTTC
.	TRBD1	TRBV27	TRBJ2-1	CASSRDREPFNEQFF	TGTGCCAGCTCCCGAGACAGGGAACCCTTCAATGAGCAGTTCTTC
.	TRBD1	TRBV30	TRBJ2-1	CAWNKDRGSDEQFF	TGTGCCTGGAATAAGGACAGGGGGAGCGATGAGCAGTTCTTC
.	.	TRBV5-1	TRBJ1-6	CASSFQGRSYNSPLHF	TGCGCCAGCAGCTTCCAGGGGCGCTCCTATAATTCACCCCTCCACTTT
.	.	TRBV5-8	TRBJ2-1	CASSLRSGTLPNEQFF	TGTGCCAGCAGCTTACGGTCCGGGACTCTGCCTAATGAGCAGTTCTTC
.	.	TRBV6-6	TRBJ1-2	CASSQGHPNYGYTF	TGTGCCAGCAGTCAGGGGCATCCTAACTATGGCTACACCTTC
few	.	TRBV25-1	TRBJ1-1	CASRRDTEAFF	TGTGCCTCCCGAAGAGACACTGAAGCTTTCTTT
.	.	TRBV29-1	TRBJ1-1	CSVELGGSMNTEAFF	TGCAGCGTTGAACTGGGTGGCAGTATGAACACTGAAGCTTTCTTT
.	TRBD1	TRBV20-1	TRBJ1-1	CSARYGQGFLWDTEAFF	TGCAGTGCTAGATACGGACAGGGATTTTTGTGGGACACTGAAGCTTTCTTT
.	TRBD1	TRBV9	TRBJ2-5	CASSDRGETQYF	TGTGCCAGCAGCGACAGGGGAGAGACCCAGTACTTC
.	TRBD1	TRBV20-1	TRBJ2-1	CSAPRGTGLDNEQFF	TGCAGTGCTCCCCGGGGGACAGGGCTCGACAATGAGCAGTTCTTC
.	.	TRBV19	TRBJ1-5	CASSRIGGDGQPQHF	TGTGCCAGTAGTAGAATCGGGGGGGATGGTCAGCCCCAGCATTTT
.	.	TRBV2	TRBJ2-7	CASSPQPTKTSEQYF	TGTGCCAGCAGCCCCCAGCCGACGAAAACAAGCGAGCAGTACTTC
once	.	TRBV29-1	TRBJ1-1	CSVETGFRKAFF	TGCAGCGTTGAAACAGGGTTCAGGAAAGCTTTCTTT
.	.	TRBV5-6	TRBJ2-5	CASSPHGGETQYF	TGTGCCAGCAGCCCCCATGGGGGGGAGACCCAGTACTTC
.	.	TRBV29-1	TRBJ2-5	CSAQRRREVQETQYF	TGCAGCGCCCAGAGACGCAGAGAAGTCCAAGAGACCCAGTACTTC
.	TRBD1	TRBV6-6	TRBJ2-7	CASSYLGQGAGEQYF	TGTGCCAGCAGTTATTTGGGACAGGGGGCGGGTGAGCAGTACTTC
.	.	TRBV3-1	TRBJ1-2	CASSQEKESYGYTF	TGTGCCAGCAGCCAAGAAAAGGAAAGCTATGGCTACACCTTC
.	.	TRBV9	TRBJ2-6	CASSVEGSGVSGANVLTF	TGTGCCAGCAGCGTAGAGGGGTCAGGGGTCTCTGGGGCCAACGTCCTGACTTTC
.	.	TRBV28	TRBJ2-5	CASSLMDTQETQYF	TGTGCCAGCAGTTTAATGGACACCCAAGAGACCCAGTACTTC
.	.	TRBV3-1	TRBJ2-7	CASSQAVGYEQYF	TGTGCCAGCAGCCAAGCTGTGGGGTACGAGCAGTACTTC
.	.	TRBV7-3	TRBJ2-3	CASSLGAESTDTQYF	TGTGCCAGCAGCTTAGGGGCAGAGTCCACAGATACGCAGTATTTT
.	TRBD1	TRBV20-1	TRBJ2-7	CSAMEGDSSYEQYF	TGCAGTGCTATGGAAGGGGACAGCTCCTACGAGCAGTACTTC
.	.	TRBV5-1	TRBJ1-1	CASNNPTGTEAFF	TGCGCCAGCAACAATCCCACGGGGACTGAAGCTTTCTTT
.	.	TRBV14	TRBJ1-1	CASRPWGPNTEAFF	TGTGCCAGCAGACCCTGGGGGCCGAACACTGAAGCTTTCTTT
few	TRBD2	TRBV29-1	TRBJ2-5	CSVRGEETQYF	TGCAGCGTTCGGGGGGAAGAGACCCAGTACTTC
once	TRBD1	TRBV29-1	TRBJ1-6	CSVSDRGGSPLHF	TGCAGCGTATCCGACAGGGGGGGTTCACCCCTCCACTTT
once	TRBD1	TRBV3-1	TRBJ1-5	CASSQDRDRDQPQHF	TGTGCCAGCAGCCAAGATAGGGACAGGGACCAGCCCCAGCATTTT
.	.	TRBV11-2	TRBJ2-5	CASSPRGGGQETQYF	TGTGCCAGCAGCCCCCGAGGTGGGGGCCAAGAGACCCAGTACTTC
.	TRBD1	TRBV27	TRBJ2-7	CASSTPDRGKKQYF	TGTGCCAGCAGTACCCCTGACAGGGGGAAAAAGCAGTACTTC
.	TRBD1	TRBV12-3/TRBV12-4	TRBJ1-1	CASPTGLNTEAFF	TGTGCCAGCCCGACAGGGCTGAACACTGAAGCTTTCTTT
.	TRBD1	TRBV20-1	TRBJ2-5	CSGQGQQETQYF	TGCAGTGGCCAGGGACAGCAAGAGACCCAGTACTTC
.	TRBD1	TRBV7-2	TRBJ1-6	CASSSLGQGNSPLHF	TGTGCCAGCAGCTCTTTAGGACAGGGGAATTCACCCCTCCACTTT
.	.	TRBV3-1	TRBJ1-2	CASSSSVGYTF	TGTGCCAGCAGCTCCTCGGTTGGCTACACCTTC
.	.	TRBV6-1	TRBJ2-7	CASSLLGLPAGEQYF	TGTGCCAGCAGCCTCTTGGGACTCCCAGCCGGCGAGCAGTACTTC